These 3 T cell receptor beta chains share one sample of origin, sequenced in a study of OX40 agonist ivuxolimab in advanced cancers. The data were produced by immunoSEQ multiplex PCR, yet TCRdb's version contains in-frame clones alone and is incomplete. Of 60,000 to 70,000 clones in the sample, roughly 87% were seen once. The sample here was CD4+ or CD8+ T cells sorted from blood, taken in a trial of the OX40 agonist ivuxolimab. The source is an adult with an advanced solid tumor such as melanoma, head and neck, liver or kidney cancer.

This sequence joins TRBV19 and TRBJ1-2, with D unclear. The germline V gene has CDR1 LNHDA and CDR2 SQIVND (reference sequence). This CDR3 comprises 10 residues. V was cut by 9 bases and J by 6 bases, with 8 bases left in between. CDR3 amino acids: CASHSDGYTF. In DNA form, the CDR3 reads TGTGCCAGCCACTCCGATGGCTACACCTTC. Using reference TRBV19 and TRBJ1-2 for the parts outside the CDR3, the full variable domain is DGGITQSPKYLFRKEGQNVTLSCEQNLNHDAMYWYRQDPGQGLRLIYYSQIVNDFQKGDIAEGYSVSREKKESFPLTVTSAQKNPTAFYLCASHSDGYTFGSGTRLTVV.

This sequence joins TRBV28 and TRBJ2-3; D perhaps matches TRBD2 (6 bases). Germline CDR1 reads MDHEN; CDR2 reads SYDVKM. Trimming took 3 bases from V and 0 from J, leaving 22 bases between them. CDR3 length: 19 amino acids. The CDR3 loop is CASSLSFFSGAGSTDTQYF. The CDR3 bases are TGTGCCAGCAGTTTGTCCTTCTTCTCGGGAGCTGGCAGCACAGATACGCAGTATTTT.

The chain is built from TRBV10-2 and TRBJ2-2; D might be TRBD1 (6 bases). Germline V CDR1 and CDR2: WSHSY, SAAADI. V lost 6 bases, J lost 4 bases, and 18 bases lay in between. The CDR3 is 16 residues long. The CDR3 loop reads CASSSLGQTLTGELFF. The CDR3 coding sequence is TGCGCCAGCAGCTCGTTGGGACAAACCCTCACCGGGGAGCTGTTTTTT.